The clone carrying this TCR beta chain turned up a few times. Antigen specificity is unknown. The germline CDR1 and CDR2 sequences are LNHDA and SQIVND (reference sequence). This CDR3 has 13 amino acids. With 6 bases clipped from V and 8 bases from J, the junction kept 7 bases outside the gene matches. The data are from a study of lung T cells in sarcoidosis with Löfgren's syndrome. Study background: Analyses focused on Löfgren's syndrome patients.

The study, taken as a whole, reports: TRAV12-1 and TRBV2 were reportedly most expanded in Löfgren's patients. In alpha-beta pairs, TRAV12-1 favored TRBV2, and their CDR3s were homologous. Shared TRAV12-1 and TRBV2 CDR3 motifs were reported across several patients.

TCRdb reprocessed the reads with MiXCR, giving one entry per CDR3 protein. The table includes 60,000 to 65,000 distinct CDR3 sequences, 21% detected once. This chain uses TRBV19 with TRBJ1-1, with 9 bases identical to TRBD1. This receptor was obtained from a human donor with sarcoidosis (Löfgren's syndrome or another form), or a control subject (not recorded which). The sequenced material came from CD4+ T cells from PBMCs. The CDR3 nucleotides are TGTGCCAGTAGCCTAGACAGGGGGGTCGAAGCTTTCTTT. Residues: CASSLDRGVEAFF.